This TCR beta chain appears in the sequencing data of a study of identical twins (dated by TCRdb to 2016 to 2017). Study-level background: To test whether fetal clonotypes persist, this study deep-sequenced TCR alpha and beta repertoires from monozygotic twins, from unrelated adults of various ages, and from cord blood. Replicate twin experiments were performed at different times using different library preparation protocols to rule out contamination.

Reading from cysteine to phenylalanine, the CDR3 counts 15 amino acids. Solely the CDR3 DNA is kept, with 45 bases framed from the first base. According to the germline V gene (reference sequence), CDR1 reads DFQATT and CDR2 reads SNEGSKA. Here V drops 0 bases and J drops 10 bases, and the junction holds 8 bases not matched to any gene. Concerning this clonotype: Its antigen has not been determined. There are no base qualities to consult, and no much larger clone falls within one base.

The research as a whole found: Compared with coincidental sharing between unrelated individuals, an excess of low generation-probability sequences was observed among out-of-frame TCR alpha sequences shared between twins. Because the same donors could not be followed over many years, the conclusions depended on cross-sectional statistical analysis. Abundant cord blood beta clonotypes carried fewer insertions; young adult naive repertoires showed a weaker similar trend, while memory repertoires showed none. In monozygotic twins, recombination models systematically underestimated out-of-frame TCR alpha sharing, but the models matched the sharing seen between unrelated individuals. Excess twin sharing in beta out-of-frame sequences was weaker because fewer shared sequences lowered the signal-to-noise ratio. Invariant T cells such as MAIT and iNKT could partly confound zero-insertion analyses, although diverse VJ usage argued against such confounding for most clonotypes.

The library was produced with 5' RACE. Reads for this sample came from an Illumina HiSeq 2000. A universal primer binding site was introduced by template switching, and a unique molecular identifier was present in the final cDNA, enabling accurate counting of TCR cDNA molecules. Specific primers in the conserved constant-segment region were used to synthesize first-strand cDNA for TCR alpha and beta chains. Each cDNA library was double barcoded, with a SMART-Mk sample barcode plus Illumina barcodes, to control for contamination. TruSeq adapter sequences along with Illumina sample barcodes were introduced in two successive PCR steps. The Illumina HiSeq platform was used with custom primers to sequence TCR alpha and beta cDNA libraries. The published analysis was carried out like this. Raw reads were processed with MiGEC to extract unique molecular identifiers, and MiXCR was used to determine CDR3 positions. Recombination models were inferred per individual with the repgenHMM and IGoR tools using an EM algorithm. The analysis of shared clonotypes was done with the tcR package in R, with sharing normalized by the product of cloneset sizes. To study raw recombination without the effects of thymic and clonal selection, out-of-frame nonproductive sequences were analyzed. TCRdb itself trimmed the public reads at Q25 with fastp, ran MiXCR and retained productive beta chains. Each CDR3 protein gets just one entry, which takes the most common genes and DNA from the rows behind it. The V and J calls, along with clone size, are taken from TCRdb and not from the paper's own processing. This sample lists 1,800,000 or so distinct CDR3 sequences; around a third were detected once. More than 0.25% of the sample comes from the top ten.

Every donor in the study was a healthy Caucasian. The V and J genes are TRBV20-1 and TRBJ1-5; TRBD1 agrees with 11 junctional bases. The clonotype was recovered from a newborn girl in good health. Sequences were obtained from cord blood. The base sequence is TGCAGTGCTAGAGATTCCGGACAGGGGGCCGACCCCCAGCATTTT. It specifies CSARDSGQGADPQHF.